This T cell receptor (beta chain) was captured by sequencing in a study of T cell responses to AZD1222 COVID-19 vaccine. Produced via immunoSEQ multiplex PCR; TCRdb's table is partial and in-frame only. Of roughly 130,000 clones in the sample, around 94% were seen once. Per germline, CDR1 LNHDA and CDR2 SQIVND (reference sequence). V shed 1 base and J shed 1 base, with 7 bases lying between them. The CDR3 is 14 amino acids. As to this clone: Its target is not known. Within the sample, other DNA sequences also encode this same CDR3.

Findings and limits, study-wide: Baseline serostatus was positive in only six AZD1222 recipients.

The rearrangement links TRBV19 to TRBJ1-1; TRBD1 is a possible D gene (6 bases). This clonotype originated in an adult in good health. Sequenced here: peripheral blood, sampled on day 0 of AZD1222 vaccination. This CDR3 is CASSIGGANTEAFF. The CDR3 nucleotides are TGTGCCAGTAGTATAGGGGGGGCGAACACTGAAGCTTTCTTT.